Following are 13 T cell receptor beta chains from one sample sequenced in a study of shared clonotypes between healthy human individuals. The table came from immunoSEQ multiplex PCR; TCRdb's copy has only in-frame clones and leaves some out. Of some 2,500,000 clones listed, roughly 90% are singletons. The sample consisted of naive CD4+ T cells from PBMCs. Subset reported: CD45RA+ positively selected. Receptor source: a man aged 18 to 30 in good health. Some clones in this sample may be carry-over from other donors' samples.

The chain joins TRBV29-1 to TRBJ1-2; D remains unclear. Germline V gene sequence: CDR1 SQVTM, CDR2 ANQGSEA. The CDR3 totals 12 residues. Trimming took 6 bases from V and 4 from J, leaving 12 bases between them. In DNA form, the CDR3 reads TGCAGCGTGGGAAGGGCTGGCTATGGCTACACCTTC. Its translation: CSVGRAGYGYTF.

The chain employs TRBV7-7 and TRBJ2-2; 7 bases are shared with TRBD2. The CDR3 runs 15 residues. The V segment lost 8 bases and the J segment 4 bases; nucleotides outside the gene matches: 10. Germline assignment: CDR1 SSHAT and CDR2 FNYEAQ (reference sequence). The CDR3, as DNA: TGTGCCAGCCGGATGGGGGGAGGGCCCACCGGGGAGCTGTTTTTT. Protein: CASRMGGGPTGELFF.

This rearrangement joins TRBV6-5 to TRBJ1-1, with D uncertain. V lost 4 bases to trimming and J lost 9 bases, with 9 bases between them. CDR1 and CDR2 from the germline V gene are MNHEY and SVGAGI. This CDR3 spans 11 amino acids. CDR3 residues: CASSSYGQAFF. The CDR3, as DNA: TGTGCCAGCAGTTCCTATGGCCAAGCTTTCTTT.

The chain links TRBV6-6 to TRBJ2-7; maybe TRBD1 (5 bases). The V and J ends lost 5 bases and 0 bases respectively, with 8 bases between them. CDR3 length: 13 residues. Germline assignment: CDR1 MNHNY and CDR2 SVGAGI (reference sequence). CDR3 nucleotides: TGTGCCAGCAGTCGGACACGCTCCTACGAGCAGTACTTC. Translation gives CASSRTRSYEQYF.

The chain links TRBV9 to TRBJ1-1; 8 positions agree with TRBD1. CDR3 size: 13 residues. Germline values: CDR1 SGDLS, CDR2 YYNGEE. V was pared by 4 bases and J by 12 bases, with 11 bases of the junction left unmatched. The CDR3 DNA is TGTGCCAGCAGCCCATCGGACAGGGACTCAACTTTCTTT. It encodes CASSPSDRDSTFF.

The chain joins TRBV15 to TRBJ2-1; no definite D call. CDR3 length: 13 amino acids. Germline loops: CDR1 LNHNV, CDR2 YYDKDF (reference sequence). With 3 bases removed from V and 8 bases from J, the gap between germline ends came to 11 bases. This chain's CDR3 is CATSRGTKDEQFF. CDR3 coding DNA: TGTGCCACCAGCAGGGGCACGAAGGATGAGCAGTTCTTC. The full variable domain, in which reference TRBV15 and TRBJ2-1 provide the parts outside the CDR3, is DAMVIQNPRYQVTQFGKPVTLSCSQTLNHNVMYWYQQKSSQAPKLLFHYYDKDFNNEADTPDNFQSRRPNTSFCFLDIRSPGLGDTAMYLCATSRGTKDEQFFGPGTRLTVL.

V gene TRBV7-3 combines with J gene TRBJ2-7, with TRBD2 as a possible D gene (5 bases). CDR3 length equals 15 residues. CDR1 SGHTA and CDR2 FQGTGA come from the germline V gene. V was trimmed by 2 bases and J by 6 bases, leaving 17 bases between them. CDR3 sequence reads: CASSLGGSGLGEQYF. The CDR3, as DNA: TGTGCCAGCAGCTTAGGTGGGAGCGGTCTGGGCGAGCAGTACTTC.

The genes are TRBV28 and TRBJ2-7; a weak D match, TRBD1 (6 bases). Trimming shortened V by 5 bases and J by 3 bases, and 14 bases separated the two germline ends. The germline V gene encodes CDR1 MDHEN and CDR2 SYDVKM. This CDR3 region has 14 residues. CDR3 loop: CASSTPGAHYEQYF. The CDR3 nucleotides are TGTGCCAGCAGTACCCCAGGGGCACACTACGAGCAGTACTTC. The variable domain in full, completed from reference TRBV28 and TRBJ2-7, reads DVKVTQSSRYLVKRTGEKVFLECVQDMDHENMFWYRQDPGLGLRLIYFSYDVKMKEKGDIPEGYSVSREKKERFSLILESASTNQTSMYLCASSTPGAHYEQYFGPGTRLTVT.

V and J are TRBV2 and TRBJ2-2, with a possible D match to TRBD2 (6 bases). Germline values: CDR1 SNHLY, CDR2 FYNNEI. This CDR3 has 14 residues. V gave up 6 bases and J gave up 4 bases, with 12 bases separating them. As DNA, the CDR3 is TGTGCCAGCAGGGGGACTCCAAGCACCGGGGAGCTGTTTTTT. It specifies CASRGTPSTGELFF.

The V and J genes are TRBV11-2 and TRBJ2-2; D remains unclear. The CDR3 sequence is 15 residues long. The germline V gene has CDR1 SGHAT and CDR2 FQNNGV. V lost 4 bases to trimming and J lost 7 bases, with 16 bases between them. The CDR3 region is CASSSITGIGGELFF. The CDR3 nucleotides are TGTGCCAGCAGCTCCATAACGGGCATTGGCGGGGAGCTGTTTTTT.

V and J are TRBV6-6 and TRBJ2-3; TRBD1 aligns across 10 bases. Losses at the gene ends were 8 bases for V and 4 bases for J; bases not matched to a gene: 6. This CDR3 region has 14 residues. Germline loops: CDR1 MNHNY, CDR2 SVGAGI (reference sequence). As DNA, the CDR3 is TGTGCCAGCCGGGACAGGGGTACATCAGATACGCAGTATTTT. Translation gives CASRDRGTSDTQYF.

The rearrangement uses TRBV4-1 and TRBJ2-3; possible D gene TRBD2, 5 bases. The CDR3 length is 15 residues. Per the germline V gene, CDR1 is MGHRA and CDR2 is YSYEKL. V dropped 1 base and J dropped 2 bases, with 10 bases sitting between them. CDR3 sequence: CASSQVGLVTDTQYF. CDR3 coding DNA: TGCGCCAGCAGCCAAGTTGGACTTGTCACAGATACGCAGTATTTT.

This chain joins TRBV7-2 and TRBJ2-1; 8 bases line up with TRBD1. Trimming at V came to 5 bases and at J to 7 bases, leaving 7 bases not matched to a gene. Looked up from germline, CDR1 is SGHTA and CDR2 is FQGNSA. The CDR3 has 14 amino acids. CDR3 protein: CASSTRTGINEQFF. CDR3 nucleotide sequence: TGTGCCAGCAGCACCAGGACAGGGATAAATGAGCAGTTCTTC.